These 7 T cell receptor beta chains were all obtained from the same sample, sequenced in a study of blood T cell repertoires in COVID-19. Sequencing used immunoSEQ multiplex PCR; TCRdb keeps in-frame clones, though not all of them. This table has about 270,000 clones, 85% to 90% appearing once. Sequenced input: peripheral blood. These receptors all stem from a human donor in a cohort sampled during active COVID-19.

V and J are TRBV4-3 and TRBJ2-3; 10 nucleotides agree with TRBD2. Germline-derived CDR1 and CDR2 are LGHNA and YSLEER. This CDR3 has 16 residues. Losses at the gene ends were 0 bases for V and 2 bases for J; bases not matched to a gene: 2. This chain's CDR3 is CASSQETSGFTDTQYF. DNA of the CDR3: TGCGCCAGCAGCCAAGAGACTAGCGGGTTCACAGATACGCAGTATTTT.

This clone was counted only a few times. This rearrangement joins TRBV11-2 to TRBJ2-1, with D hard to call. Trimming removed 1 base at V and 10 bases at J, with 5 bases between. Germline CDR1 is SGHAT and CDR2 is FQNNGV. The CDR3 totals 11 residues. In DNA, the CDR3 is TGTGCCAGCAGCTTAGCCCGGGAGCAGTTCTTC. The encoded protein is CASSLAREQFF.

This clone was observed once. This chain joins TRBV7-2 and TRBJ2-3; TRBD1 matches 10 bases. The CDR3 loop spans 16 amino acids. Germline-derived CDR1 and CDR2 are SGHTA and FQGNSA. J gave up 2 bases and V 5 bases, and 7 bases lay outside the gene matches. CDR3 in amino acids: CASSRGDRGPTDTQYF. The CDR3 region has the DNA TGTGCCAGCAGCCGGGGGGACAGGGGCCCCACAGATACGCAGTATTTT.

The chain couples TRBV2 to TRBJ2-2, with D unclear. Germline CDR1 SNHLY, CDR2 FYNNEI. The CDR3 is 14 amino acids. Deletions cut 1 base from V and 6 bases from J, with 9 bases between. The CDR3, as DNA: TGTGCCAGCAGTGAAGGAGGATTTCCCGGGGAGCTGTTTTTT. Translating it yields CASSEGGFPGELFF. The variable domain in full, with the rest retrieved from reference TRBV2 and TRBJ2-2, is EPEVTQTPSHQVTQMGQEVILRCVPISNHLYFYWYRQILGQKVEFLVSFYNNEISEKSEIFDDQFSVERPDGSNFTLKIRSTKLEDSAMYFCASSEGGFPGELFFGEGSRLTVL.

The chain combines TRBV7-6 with TRBJ1-5, with D maybe TRBD1 (5 bases). Germline V gene data show CDR1 as SGHVS and CDR2 as FNYEAQ. The CDR3 is 16 residues long. V lost 5 bases and J lost 0, with 14 bases in between. The CDR3 sequence is CASSASTGPSNQPQHF. As DNA, the CDR3 is TGTGCCAGCAGCGCCTCCACAGGTCCTAGCAATCAGCCCCAGCATTTT. Looking up the rest from reference TRBV7-6 and TRBJ1-5 gives the full variable domain: GAGVSQSPRYKVTKRGQDVALRCDPISGHVSLYWYRQALGQGPEFLTYFNYEAQQDKSGLPNDRFSAERPEGSISTLTIQRTEQRDSAMYRCASSASTGPSNQPQHFGDGTRLSIL.

This clone has just a few counts. The V call is TRBV27, the J call TRBJ1-3; D remains unclear. Germline V CDR1 and CDR2: MNHEY, SMNVEV (reference sequence). The CDR3 length is 15 residues. V lost 2 bases and J lost 0, with 8 bases in between. The CDR3 loop reads CASSLSPPSGNTIYF. CDR3 sequence (DNA): TGTGCCAGCAGTTTAAGCCCCCCCTCTGGAAACACCATATATTTT.

This clone was observed once. J is TRBJ1-1 and V is TRBV5-6; TRBD1 is a possible D gene (5 bases). The CDR3 contains 13 residues. Germline CDR1 is SGHDT and CDR2 is YYEEEE. The V end lost 1 base, the J end lost 12 bases, and 16 bases lay between the germline ends. The CDR3 loop is CASSLPAGRRTFF. The CDR3 bases are TGTGCCAGCAGCTTGCCCGCGGGGCGTAGAACTTTCTTT.